This T cell receptor beta chain was sequenced for a study of blood T cell repertoires in COVID-19. Whole-study context: There were acute and convalescent COVID-19 samples, and they came from the United States, Italy and Spain.

Some clones are missing from TCRdb's copy, which holds only in-frame ones; the method was immunoSEQ multiplex PCR. The table has tens of thousands of clones, roughly 80% seen once. Only a few counts were recorded for this clone. CDR1 and CDR2 from the germline V gene are SGHTA and FQGNSA. CDR3 length: 15 amino acids. With 5 bases removed from V and 6 bases from J, the gap between germline ends came to 18 bases. The sequence was collected from a woman of 80 years or more with active or convalescent COVID-19. Sample: peripheral blood. This sequence joins TRBV7-2 and TRBJ2-3; tentatively, D is TRBD2 (6 bases). CDR3 DNA: TGTGCCAGCAGCGCCTCGGGCCCCGGGAGCGATACGCAGTATTTT. Translating it yields CASSASGPGSDTQYF.